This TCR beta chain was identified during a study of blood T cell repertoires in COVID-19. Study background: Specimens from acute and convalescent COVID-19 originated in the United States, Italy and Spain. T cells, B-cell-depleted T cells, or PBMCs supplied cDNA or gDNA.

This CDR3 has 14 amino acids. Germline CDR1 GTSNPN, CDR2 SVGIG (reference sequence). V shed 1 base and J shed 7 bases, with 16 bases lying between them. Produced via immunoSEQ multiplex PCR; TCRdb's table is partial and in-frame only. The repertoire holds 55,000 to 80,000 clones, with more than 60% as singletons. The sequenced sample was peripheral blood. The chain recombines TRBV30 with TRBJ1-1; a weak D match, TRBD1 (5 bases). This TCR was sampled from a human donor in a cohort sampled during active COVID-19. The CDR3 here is CAWSDAGWGVEAFF. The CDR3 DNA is TGTGCCTGGAGTGACGCGGGTTGGGGGGTTGAAGCTTTCTTT.